The 12 T cell receptor beta chains below come from one sample, sequenced in a study of Ad26.COV2.S vaccination and SARS-CoV-2 variants. Profiled with immunoSEQ multiplex PCR; TCRdb holds only in-frame clones, not every one. Seen here are 350,000 to 450,000 clones, 80% to 90% observed once, and the top ten hold about 3.5%. Treatment here: approximately 18 received Ad26.COV2.S at low or high dose, single or two shots; about five received placebo; per-sample allocation not given. It was on day 63 after the first vaccine or placebo injection that samples were taken. The material was peripheral blood, obtained in a trial of Ad26.COV2.S vaccine versus placebo. All receptors come from a person between 18 and 65 years old who received the Ad26.COV2.S COVID-19 vaccine or a placebo.

The chain couples TRBV5-1 to TRBJ2-2, with unresolved D. The CDR3 is 14 residues long. Per germline, CDR1 SGHRS and CDR2 YFSETQ. V was cut by 6 bases and J by 1 base, with 10 bases left in between. CDR3 region: CASTGFLNTGELFF. The DNA for the CDR3 is TGCGCCAGCACGGGCTTCTTGAACACCGGGGAGCTGTTTTTT.

The gene calls are TRBV29-1 and TRBJ2-3; D call uncertain. The V gene's germline CDR1 is SQVTM and CDR2 ANQGSEA. V was trimmed by 6 bases and J by 7 bases, leaving 14 bases between them. This CDR3 region has 12 residues. In DNA form, the CDR3 reads TGCAGCGTCCGAAGTGGAGACTATACGCAGTATTTT. Translation gives CSVRSGDYTQYF.

For the CDR3, the DNA is TGTGCCAGTAGTATAGATGATCCGGGAGGGCCCGCAGAGACCCAGTACTTC. Translation gives CASSIDDPGGPAETQYF. J is TRBJ2-5 and V is TRBV19; 8 bases match TRBD2. Trimming took 0 bases from V and 4 from J; bases not matched to a gene: 10. The CDR3 spans 17 residues. Germline CDR1 and CDR2: LNHDA and SQIVND (reference sequence).

The chain couples TRBV5-5 to TRBJ2-2, with a possible D match to TRBD1 (5 bases). CDR1 and CDR2 from the germline V gene are SGHKS and YYEKEE (reference sequence). The CDR3 contains 13 residues. Trimming removed 4 bases from V and 7 bases from J, with 11 bases in between. CDR3 sequence: CASSLGVFGELFF. The CDR3 DNA sequence: TGTGCCAGCAGCCTAGGGGTATTCGGGGAGCTGTTTTTT.

The genes are TRBV18 and TRBJ2-1; D is ambiguous. Trimming shortened V by 6 bases and J by 8 bases, and 5 bases separated the two germline ends. This CDR3 has 10 amino acids. The germline V gene encodes CDR1 KGHSH and CDR2 LQKENI. CDR3 bases: TGTGCCAGCTCTCTCGATGAGCAGTTCTTC. It encodes CASSLDEQFF. Full variable domain (missing parts from reference TRBV18 and TRBJ2-1): NAGVMQNPRHLVRRRGQEARLRCSPMKGHSHVYWYRQLPEEGLKFMVYLQKENIIDESGMPKERFSAEFPKEGPSILRIQQVVRGDSAAYFCASSLDEQFFGPGTRLTVL.

This chain's CDR3 is CASSWGEGYEQYF. In DNA, the CDR3 is TGCGCCAGCAGCTGGGGGGAGGGCTACGAGCAGTACTTC. The J gene is TRBJ2-7, the V gene TRBV5-1; TRBD2 matches 7 bases. The CDR3 runs to 13 residues. Trimming removed 3 bases from V and 3 bases from J; junction bases left unmatched: 3. Germline V gene data show CDR1 as SGHRS and CDR2 as YFSETQ.

V is TRBV3-1 (or the pseudogene TRBV3-2) and J is TRBJ2-1, with 13 bases aligning to TRBD2. Looked up from germline, CDR1 is LGHDT and CDR2 is YNNKEL (reference sequence). The CDR3 sequence is 16 residues long. V dropped 1 base and J dropped 10; count of bases not matched to a gene: 7. The CDR3 is CASSQVLAGGRQEQFF. The DNA of the CDR3 is TGTGCCAGCAGCCAAGTACTAGCGGGGGGGCGGCAGGAGCAGTTCTTC.

The J gene is TRBJ2-3, the V gene TRBV6-2 or TRBV6-3, with 7 positions matching TRBD1. The CDR3 spans 14 residues. The V and J ends lost 6 bases and 7 bases, in that order; junction bases with no gene match: 10. The germline CDR1 and CDR2 sequences are MNHEY and SVGEGT. For the CDR3, the DNA is TGTGCCAGCAGCCCGACAGGGCGACGGAATACGCAGTATTTT. Protein sequence: CASSPTGRRNTQYF.

The rearrangement links TRBV4-3 to TRBJ2-3, with TRBD2 matching 12 bases. After removal of 4 bases from V and 6 bases from J, the junction contained 5 bases not matched to a gene. Germline V gene sequence: CDR1 LGHNA, CDR2 YSLEER. This CDR3 has 15 amino acids. Here the CDR3 reads CASSLGLAGTDTQYF. The CDR3 DNA follows: TGCGCCAGCAGCCTCGGACTAGCGGGAACGGATACGCAGTATTTT.

The chain combines TRBV7-2 with TRBJ1-4; maybe TRBD1 (6 bases). V was cut by 3 bases and J by 0 bases, with 11 bases left in between. This CDR3 has 16 residues. In germline, CDR1 is SGHTA, CDR2 FQGNSA. For the CDR3, the DNA is TGTGCCAGCAGCTTGTTGGGGGCAACAACTAATGAAAAACTGTTTTTT. Residues: CASSLLGATTNEKLFF.

The chain employs TRBV12-5 and TRBJ1-1; possibly TRBD1 for D (6 bases). This CDR3 is 15 amino acids long. Germline loops: CDR1 LGHNT, CDR2 FRNRAP. V was cut by 6 bases and J by 4 bases, with 18 bases left in between. In DNA, the CDR3 is TGTGCTAGTGGGGATTCAAACAGGGCCTTCACTGAAGCTTTCTTT. It encodes CASGDSNRAFTEAFF.

This clone turned up a few times. This chain connects TRBV28 to TRBJ1-1; 7 positions match TRBD1. The CDR3 loop spans 15 amino acids. The trim removed 3 bases at V and 3 bases at J, leaving 7 bases unmatched. Germline CDR1 MDHEN, CDR2 SYDVKM. CDR3 sequence (DNA): TGTGCCAGCAGTTTCGTCACAGGGGCGGACACTGAAGCTTTCTTT. Translation gives CASSFVTGADTEAFF.